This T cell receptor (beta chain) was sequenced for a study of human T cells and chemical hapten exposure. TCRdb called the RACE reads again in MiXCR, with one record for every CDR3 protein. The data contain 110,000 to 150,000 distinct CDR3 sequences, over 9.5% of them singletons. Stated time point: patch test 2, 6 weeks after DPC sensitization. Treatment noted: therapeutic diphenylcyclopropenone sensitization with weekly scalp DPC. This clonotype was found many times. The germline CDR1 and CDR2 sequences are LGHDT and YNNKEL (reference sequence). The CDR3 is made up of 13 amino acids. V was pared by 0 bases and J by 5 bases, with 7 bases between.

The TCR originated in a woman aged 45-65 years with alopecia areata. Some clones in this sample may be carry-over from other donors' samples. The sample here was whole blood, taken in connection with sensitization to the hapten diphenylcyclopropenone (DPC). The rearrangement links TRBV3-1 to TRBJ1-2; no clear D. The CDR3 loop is CASSQDGMYGYTF. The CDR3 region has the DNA TGTGCCAGCAGCCAAGATGGGATGTATGGCTACACCTTC.